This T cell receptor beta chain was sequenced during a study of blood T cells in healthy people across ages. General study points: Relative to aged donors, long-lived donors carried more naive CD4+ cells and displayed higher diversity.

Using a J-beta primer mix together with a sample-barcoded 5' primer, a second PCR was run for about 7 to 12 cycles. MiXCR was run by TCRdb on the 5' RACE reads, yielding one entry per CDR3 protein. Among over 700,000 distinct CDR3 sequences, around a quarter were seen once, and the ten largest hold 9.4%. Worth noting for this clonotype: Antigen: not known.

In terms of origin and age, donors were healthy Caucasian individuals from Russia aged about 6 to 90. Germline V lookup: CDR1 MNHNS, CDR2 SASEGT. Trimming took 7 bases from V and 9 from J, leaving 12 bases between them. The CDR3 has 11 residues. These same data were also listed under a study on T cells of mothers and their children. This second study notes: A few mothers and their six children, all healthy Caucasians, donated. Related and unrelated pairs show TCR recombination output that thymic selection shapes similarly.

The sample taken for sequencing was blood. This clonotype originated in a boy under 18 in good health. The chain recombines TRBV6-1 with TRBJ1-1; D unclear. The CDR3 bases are TGTGCCAGCAACCTATGGAATCAAGCTTTCTTT. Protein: CASNLWNQAFF.